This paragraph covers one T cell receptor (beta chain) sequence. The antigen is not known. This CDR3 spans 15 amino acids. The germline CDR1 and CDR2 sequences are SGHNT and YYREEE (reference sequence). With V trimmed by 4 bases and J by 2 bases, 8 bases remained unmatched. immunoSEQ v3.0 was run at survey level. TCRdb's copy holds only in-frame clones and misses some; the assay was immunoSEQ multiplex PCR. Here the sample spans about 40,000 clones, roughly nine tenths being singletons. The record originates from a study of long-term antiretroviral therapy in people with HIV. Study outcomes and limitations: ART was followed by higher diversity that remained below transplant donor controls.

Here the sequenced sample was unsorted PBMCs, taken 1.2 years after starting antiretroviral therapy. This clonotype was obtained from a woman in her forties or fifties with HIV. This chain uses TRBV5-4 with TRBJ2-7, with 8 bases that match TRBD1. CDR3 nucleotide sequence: TGTGCCAGCAGCATTGGACGGACAGGGACCTACGAGCAGTACTTC. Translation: CASSIGRTGTYEQYF.